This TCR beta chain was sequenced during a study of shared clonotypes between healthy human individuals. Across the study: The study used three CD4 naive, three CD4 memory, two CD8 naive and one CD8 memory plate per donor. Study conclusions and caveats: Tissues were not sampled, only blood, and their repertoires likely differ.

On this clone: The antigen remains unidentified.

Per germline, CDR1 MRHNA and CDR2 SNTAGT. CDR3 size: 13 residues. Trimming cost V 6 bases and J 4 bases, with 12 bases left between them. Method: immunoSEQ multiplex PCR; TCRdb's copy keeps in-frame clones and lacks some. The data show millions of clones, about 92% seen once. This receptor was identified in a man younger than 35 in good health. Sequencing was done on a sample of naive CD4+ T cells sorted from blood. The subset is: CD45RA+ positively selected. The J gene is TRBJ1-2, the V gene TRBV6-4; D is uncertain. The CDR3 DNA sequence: TGTGCCAGCAGCCCCTCGGTCAGCTATGGCTACACCTTC. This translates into CASSPSVSYGYTF.